The clone carrying this TCR beta chain was seen a few times. Its specificity is not known. TCRdb passed the RT-PCR reads through MiXCR, listing each CDR3 protein once. Among around 760,000 distinct CDR3 sequences listed, over 11% were seen once. These data belong to a study of response to subunit inactivated influenza vaccine. The study, taken as a whole, reports: Authors suggested few new T cells are recruited by each seasonal influenza vaccination.

This specimen consisted of PBMCs from blood, obtained 14 days before vaccination. The receptor comes from a middle-aged man who received an inactivated influenza vaccine.

DNA of the CDR3: TGTGCCAGCAGCCTACCCTTGGGGGGGAACACCGGGGAGCTGTTTTTT. Translated, it gives CASSLPLGGNTGELFF. The chain links TRBV7-9 to TRBJ2-2, with D tentatively TRBD2 (6 bases). The CDR3 spans 16 residues. V was shortened by 5 bases and J by 1 base, with 14 bases between the two germline ends. Germline CDR1 is SEHNR and CDR2 is FQNEAQ (reference sequence).